One sample yielded the 27 T cell receptor beta chains listed below, sequenced in a study of CD8 T cells in ankylosing spondylitis. MiXCR, applied by TCRdb to the 5' RACE reads, yields one record per CDR3 protein. This sample has just under 350,000 distinct CDR3 sequences, with roughly 15% found just once. The sample was blood, either unsorted or a sorted T cell fraction (not recorded which). The receptors come from a male donor with ankylosing spondylitis or in good health (not recorded which).

This clonotype has just a few counts. V usage is TRBV29-1 and J usage is TRBJ1-2, with 9 positions matching TRBD1. The CDR3 loop spans 13 amino acids. Per germline, CDR1 SQVTM and CDR2 ANQGSEA. Trimming cost V 6 bases and J 3 bases; bases outside gene matches: 5. The CDR3 spells CSVRTGEDYGYTF. The CDR3 DNA is TGCAGCGTCCGGACAGGGGAGGACTATGGCTACACCTTC.

V gene TRBV12-3 or TRBV12-4 combines with J gene TRBJ2-7; perhaps D is TRBD1 or TRBD2 (5 bases each). This CDR3 spans 13 amino acids. Trimming stripped 1 base from V and 5 bases from J, with 9 bases between. Here the CDR3 reads CASSLGGTNEQYF. DNA of the CDR3: TGTGCCAGCAGTTTAGGGGGGACGAACGAGCAGTACTTC.

The chain joins TRBV20-1 to TRBJ2-2; 11 positions agree with TRBD2. This CDR3 is built from 20 residues. The V segment lost 3 bases and the J segment 2 bases; nucleotides outside the gene matches: 17. In germline, CDR1 is DFQATT, CDR2 SNEGSKA (reference sequence). The CDR3 reads CSASRPLGSGGGGNTGELFF. The DNA of the CDR3 is TGCAGTGCTAGTAGACCCCTGGGTAGCGGGGGGGGCGGAAACACCGGGGAGCTGTTTTTT.

V is TRBV6-1 and J is TRBJ2-1; 11 nucleotides line up with TRBD2. CDR1 and CDR2 (germline): MNHNS, SASEGT. J was trimmed by 7 bases and V by 7 bases; bases with no gene match: 3. CDR3 length equals 13 residues. The DNA of the CDR3 is TGTGCCAGCATTCCTAGCGGGAGGAATGAGCAGTTCTTC. Translated: CASIPSGRNEQFF.

J is TRBJ2-1 and V is TRBV20-1; the D gene is possibly TRBD1 (6 bases). With 6 bases removed from V and 9 bases from J, the gap between germline ends came to 15 bases. Germline CDR1 and CDR2: DFQATT and SNEGSKA (reference sequence). This CDR3 is built from 12 residues. The CDR3 sequence: CSAGLTGREQFF. The CDR3 DNA reads as TGCAGTGCGGGCCTTACAGGGCGTGAGCAGTTCTTC.

DNA for the CDR3: TGTGCCAGCAGTGAAATGTACGAGCAGTACTTC. Translated, it gives CASSEMYEQYF. The gene calls are TRBV2 and TRBJ2-7, with D uncertain. The CDR3 has 11 residues. CDR1 and CDR2 (germline): SNHLY, FYNNEI. V lost 2 bases and J lost 4, with 3 bases in between.

This clonotype was recorded a few times. The chain links TRBV5-1 to TRBJ2-3; TRBD2 matches 7 bases. The length of the CDR3 is 13 residues. Trimming at V came to 2 bases and at J to 4 bases, leaving 1 base not matched to a gene. CDR1 is SGHRS and CDR2 is YFSETQ in the germline V gene. CDR3 residues: CASSFSGSDTQYF. CDR3 bases: TGCGCCAGCAGCTTTAGCGGGTCAGATACGCAGTATTTT.

The V gene is TRBV5-1, the J gene TRBJ2-2, with D tentatively TRBD1 (6 bases). The germline CDR1 and CDR2 sequences are SGHRS and YFSETQ. V lost 5 bases, J lost 6 bases, and 11 bases lay in between. This CDR3 is built from 13 residues. The CDR3 DNA sequence: TGCGCCAGCAGTCATGGGACATCCGGGGAGCTGTTTTTT. Encoded protein: CASSHGTSGELFF.

The chain is built from TRBV15 and TRBJ1-2; D perhaps matches TRBD1 (5 bases). V was clipped by 0 bases and J by 8 bases, with 13 bases between them. Per the germline V gene, CDR1 is LNHNV and CDR2 is YYDKDF (reference sequence). This CDR3 is built from 14 residues. Here the CDR3 reads CATSRDQDTRGYTF. CDR3 sequence (DNA): TGTGCCACCAGCAGAGATCAGGACACTCGGGGCTACACCTTC. Full variable domain (remainder filled in from reference TRBV15 and TRBJ1-2): DAMVIQNPRYQVTQFGKPVTLSCSQTLNHNVMYWYQQKSSQAPKLLFHYYDKDFNNEADTPDNFQSRRPNTSFCFLDIRSPGLGDTAMYLCATSRDQDTRGYTFGSGTRLTVV.

The chain carries TRBV12-3 or TRBV12-4 and TRBJ2-1; either TRBD1 or TRBD2 may fit D (5 bases each). V dropped 6 bases and J dropped 0 bases, with 15 bases sitting between them. There are 16 residues in the CDR3. The CDR3 coding sequence is TGTGCCAGCAGCCCCTACCGGGGCCACTCCTACAATGAGCAGTTCTTC. It codes for CASSPYRGHSYNEQFF.

This clonotype has just a few counts. The chain uses TRBV5-8 and TRBJ2-1, with 10 bases fitting TRBD1. The CDR3 loop spans 14 amino acids. Germline values: CDR1 SGHTS, CDR2 YDEGEE. V was clipped by 6 bases and J by 5 bases; unmatched bases: 5. The CDR3 is CASTWDRGDNEQFF. CDR3 sequence (DNA): TGTGCCAGCACCTGGGACAGGGGAGACAATGAGCAGTTCTTC.

CDR3 sequence: CASSQGTGTVASYEQYF. Here the CDR3 DNA reads TGTGCCAGCAGCCAAGGCACCGGGACAGTAGCCTCCTACGAGCAGTACTTC. The rearrangement links TRBV7-9 to TRBJ2-7; 7 nucleotides agree with TRBD1. Germline V gene sequence: CDR1 SEHNR, CDR2 FQNEAQ (reference sequence). The CDR3 covers 17 residues. V lost 5 bases to trimming and J lost 0 bases; unmatched junction nucleotides: 13. Supplemented by reference TRBV7-9 and TRBJ2-7, the full variable domain reads DTGVSQNPRHKITKRGQNVTFRCDPISEHNRLYWYRQTLGQGPEFLTYFQNEAQLEKSRLLSDRFSAERPKGSFSTLEIQRTEQGDSAMYLCASSQGTGTVASYEQYFGPGTRLTVT.

V usage is TRBV5-1 and J usage is TRBJ2-1, with D hard to call. The CDR3 is 12 amino acids. CDR1 SGHRS and CDR2 YFSETQ come from the germline V gene. The V and J ends lost 5 bases and 4 bases respectively, with 7 bases between them. This CDR3 is CASRREYNEQFF. The CDR3 DNA follows: TGCGCCAGCAGGAGAGAATACAATGAGCAGTTCTTC.

This clonotype was detected many times. The genes are TRBV9 and TRBJ2-2; perhaps TRBD1 as D (6 bases). This CDR3 has 15 amino acids. Between the trimmed V and J ends, which lost 5 bases and 0 bases, there was a span of 11 bases. The germline CDR1 and CDR2 sequences are SGDLS and YYNGEE. The CDR3 sequence is CASSVTGSNTGELFF. CDR3 in DNA: TGTGCCAGCAGTGTGACAGGCTCGAACACCGGGGAGCTGTTTTTT.

This clonotype was recorded at least ten times. The chain recombines TRBV5-1 with TRBJ2-7; the D gene is possibly TRBD1 (6 bases). V was cut by 2 bases and J by 0 bases, with 9 bases left in between. The CDR3 has 14 amino acids. Germline V gives CDR1 SGHRS, CDR2 YFSETQ. The CDR3 loop is CASSFSGASYEQYF. CDR3 DNA: TGCGCCAGCAGCTTCTCAGGGGCCTCCTACGAGCAGTACTTC. The full variable domain, its missing parts supplied by reference TRBV5-1 and TRBJ2-7, is KAGVTQTPRYLIKTRGQQVTLSCSPISGHRSVSWYQQTPGQGLQFLFEYFSETQRNKGNFPGRFSGRQFSNSRSEMNVSTLELGDSALYLCASSFSGASYEQYFGPGTRLTVT.

The CDR3 sequence is CASSSTGTVDYEQYF. DNA of the CDR3: TGTGCCAGCAGCTCTACCGGGACGGTAGACTACGAGCAGTACTTC. The chain combines TRBV21-1 with TRBJ2-7; the DNA was not used to check the table's D call, TRBD1. TRBV21-1 is tagged as a pseudogene. This CDR3 has 15 amino acids.

This clonotype came up a few times. The J gene is TRBJ1-2, the V gene TRBV5-1; weak D call: TRBD1 (6 bases). Germline CDR1 reads SGHRS; CDR2 reads YFSETQ. The CDR3 extends over 13 amino acids. Trimming shortened V by 4 bases and J by 2 bases, and 9 bases separated the two germline ends. The CDR3 DNA follows: TGCGCCAGCAGCCCTGGGACAAACTATGGCTACACCTTC. Translating it yields CASSPGTNYGYTF.

This clonotype has a handful of counts. This chain uses TRBV19 with TRBJ2-2; 9 bases line up with TRBD1. Germline V gene data show CDR1 as LNHDA and CDR2 as SQIVND (reference sequence). This CDR3 region has 15 residues. V shed 6 bases, J shed 4 bases, and the junction held 6 bases outside the gene matches. DNA of the CDR3: TGTGCCAGTAGGGCCGGGACAGGGAGCACCGGGGAGCTGTTTTTT. Protein product: CASRAGTGSTGELFF.

The chain couples TRBV27 to TRBJ2-3; no clear D. V was cut by 4 bases and J by 2 bases, with 7 bases left in between. CDR1 MNHEY and CDR2 SMNVEV come from the germline V gene (reference sequence). The CDR3 is 13 residues long. The CDR3, as DNA: TGTGCCAGCAGTTCCGCCGACACAGATACGCAGTATTTT. It is translated as CASSSADTDTQYF.

This clonotype was observed a handful of times. The chain carries TRBV5-1 and TRBJ2-7; D gene unclear. Trimming stripped 2 bases from V and 2 bases from J, with 14 bases between. Germline lookup yields CDR1 SGHRS and CDR2 YFSETQ. There are 15 residues in the CDR3. CDR3 region: CASSLLTGSTYEQYF. The CDR3 nucleotides are TGCGCCAGCAGCTTACTGACCGGATCGACCTACGAGCAGTACTTC.

The rearrangement uses TRBV11-3 and TRBJ2-1; 10 nucleotides agree with TRBD1. Germline CDR1 is SGHNT and CDR2 is YENEEA. The CDR3 is 17 amino acids. Losses at the gene ends were 4 bases for V and 4 bases for J; bases not matched to a gene: 10. The DNA for the CDR3 is TGTGCCAGCAGCTCACGCAAGCGGGACAGGGGATACAATGAGCAGTTCTTC. It codes for CASSSRKRDRGYNEQFF. The full variable domain, completed using reference TRBV11-3 and TRBJ2-1, is EAGVVQSPRYKIIEKKQPVAFWCNPISGHNTLYWYLQNLGQGPELLIRYENEEAVDDSQLPKDRFSAERLKGVDSTLKIQPAELGDSAVYLCASSSRKRDRGYNEQFFGPGTRLTVL.

This chain uses TRBV11-1 with TRBJ2-3, with 8 bases identical to TRBD2. J gave up 2 bases and V 4 bases, and 17 bases lay outside the gene matches. This CDR3 region has 19 residues. From germline, CDR1 is SGHAT and CDR2 FQDESV (reference sequence). CDR3 loop: CASSSPSTHKREFTDTQYF. In nucleotides, the CDR3 is TGTGCCAGCAGCTCCCCTTCCACACATAAGCGGGAGTTCACAGATACGCAGTATTTT.

There are many counts of this clonotype. The chain recombines TRBV5-1 with TRBJ2-1, with D uncertain. This CDR3 contains 16 residues. V gave up 2 bases and J gave up 0 bases, with 12 bases separating them. Germline V gene lookup returns CDR1 SGHRS and CDR2 YFSETQ. CDR3 coding DNA: TGCGCCAGCAGCTTAATGCTGACGGACTCCTACAATGAGCAGTTCTTC. Its protein product is CASSLMLTDSYNEQFF.

This clonotype has a handful of counts. The rearrangement uses TRBV6-5 and TRBJ2-4; D is possibly TRBD2 (6 bases). CDR1 is MNHEY and CDR2 is SVGAGI in the germline V gene. The CDR3 is made up of 15 amino acids. V lost 4 bases, J lost 4 bases, and 14 bases lay in between. This CDR3 reads CASSFRTAGKNIQYF. The CDR3 DNA reads as TGTGCCAGCAGTTTCCGGACGGCGGGAAAAAACATTCAGTACTTC.

J is TRBJ2-7 and V is TRBV2; perhaps TRBD1 as D (6 bases). The CDR3 runs 17 residues. Germline CDR1 and CDR2: SNHLY and FYNNEI. V was clipped by 4 bases and J by 5 bases, with 24 bases between them. In DNA form, the CDR3 reads TGTGCCAGCAGTGGGGGGTTACGAAGCAGGGGTCGCCACGAGCAGTACTTC. It encodes CASSGGLRSRGRHEQYF.

This clonotype has only a few counts. V gene TRBV11-2 combines with J gene TRBJ1-1; D is uncertain. This CDR3 spans 13 amino acids. Germline V lookup: CDR1 SGHAT, CDR2 FQNNGV. V was clipped by 2 bases and J by 3 bases, with 7 bases between them. The chain's CDR3 is CASSLSPDTEAFF. DNA for the CDR3: TGTGCCAGCAGCTTATCCCCGGACACTGAAGCTTTCTTT. Full variable domain (missing parts from reference TRBV11-2 and TRBJ1-1): EAGVAQSPRYKIIEKRQSVAFWCNPISGHATLYWYQQILGQGPKLLIQFQNNGVVDDSQLPKDRFSAERLKGVDSTLKIQPAKLEDSAVYLCASSLSPDTEAFFGQGTRLTVV.

The V call is TRBV3-1, the J call TRBJ2-7; D is uncertain. V gave up 0 bases and J gave up 3 bases, with 6 bases separating them. There are 13 residues in the CDR3. The germline V gene has CDR1 LGHDT and CDR2 YNNKEL (reference sequence). CDR3 in DNA: TGTGCCAGCAGCCAAGATGGGGTCTACGAGCAGTACTTC. This codes for CASSQDGVYEQYF.